This T cell receptor beta chain came from a study of identical twins listed by TCRdb under 2016. The study in broad terms: TCR alpha and beta repertoires from monozygotic twins, unrelated adults of various ages and cord blood were deep-sequenced to test whether fetal clonotypes persist. Replicate twin experiments were performed at different times using different library preparation protocols to rule out contamination.

Broader findings and caveats from the paper: Zero-insertion analyses could be partly confounded by invariant T cells such as MAIT and iNKT, though diverse VJ usage argued against such confounding for most clonotypes. Compared with coincidental sharing between unrelated individuals, out-of-frame TCR alpha sequences shared between twins had an excess of sequences with low generation probability. Conclusions relied on cross-sectional statistical analysis, since the same donors could not be followed over many years. In monozygotic twins, out-of-frame TCR alpha sharing was systematically underestimated by recombination models, although the models agreed with sharing between unrelated individuals. Fewer insertions were carried by abundant cord blood beta clonotypes, a similar but weaker trend appeared in young adult naive repertoires, and no such trend appeared in memory repertoires. Excess twin sharing in beta out-of-frame sequences was weaker because fewer shared sequences lowered the signal-to-noise ratio.

The library relied on 5' RACE. The listed sequencing device is Illumina HiSeq 2000. Template switching introduced a universal primer binding site; the final cDNA contained a unique molecular identifier, enabling accurate counting of TCR cDNA molecules. First-strand cDNA for TCR alpha and beta chains was synthesized from specific primers in the conserved constant-segment region. Each cDNA library was double barcoded, with a SMART-Mk sample barcode plus Illumina barcodes, to control for contamination. TruSeq adapter sequences, together with Illumina sample barcodes, were added in two successive PCR steps. Sequencing of the TCR alpha and beta cDNA libraries was done on the Illumina HiSeq platform using custom primers. From the authors' description of their analysis: MiGEC was used to process raw reads and extract unique molecular identifiers, and MiXCR was used to find CDR3 positions. Recombination models were inferred per individual with the repgenHMM and IGoR tools using an EM algorithm. Shared clonotype analysis was performed with the tcR package in R, normalizing sharing by the product of cloneset sizes. Out-of-frame nonproductive sequences were analyzed to study raw recombination free of thymic and clonal selection effects. TCRdb cleaned the public reads at Q25 with fastp, built clones with MiXCR and kept in-frame beta chains. All rows with the same CDR3 protein become a single entry with the most common DNA and genes. TCRdb's processing, not the study's, gives the V and J calls here. This sample is represented by roughly 750,000 distinct CDR3 sequences; 21% of them were singletons. Clones ranked in the top ten supply 4.3% of the sample.

The germline V and J ends show losses of 0 bases and 0 bases respectively, and no gene match explains 4 bases of the junction. Based on the germline V gene, the CDR1 and CDR2 sequences are MNHEY and SVGAGI. Including the terminal cysteine and phenylalanine, the CDR3 comprises 16 residues. Here the CDR3 DNA is all that survives: 48 bases in frame from base 1. A note on this clonotype: There is no known antigen for this receptor. Per-base qualities were not stored, and no clone one base away is much larger.

Every donor in the study was a healthy Caucasian. The twin cohort consisted of three pairs of female monozygotic twins, all aged roughly 18 to 30 years. Peripheral blood mononuclear cells were used as the source from which RNA for TCR libraries was isolated. The same data also contributed to another study, on T cells expressing NK-cell markers. The second study's authors report: In sorted CD3+CD56+NKG2C+, CD3+CD56+NKG2C- and CD3+CD56-NKG2C+ T-cell subsets from about 8 donors, TCR beta-chain repertoires were profiled. Among the eight sequenced donors, seven were HCMV-seropositive and one was HCMV-seronegative. In several experiments an anti-gammadeltaTCR antibody was added to restrict sorting to alphabetaTCR-expressing T cells. For several donors, the dominant CD3+CD56+NKG2C+ clonotypes were among the top 10 CD8+ clonotypes and accounted for roughly 1.0-8% of CD8+ T cells. Those dominant clonotypes were again the most abundant among CD3+CD56-NKG2C+ cells in a handful of donors, at roughly 25-65%. Whether the expanded NKG2C-expressing T cell clones were specific for HCMV antigens was left unclear. All eight donors whose samples were sequenced were randomly selected healthy volunteers, three of them men and five women. To determine HCMV serostatus, a commercial ELISA kit was used to detect HCMV-specific IgG in serum. Bulk peripheral blood T-cell repertoires were additionally sequenced from unsorted PBMC for roughly six donors. MIGEC was used to demultiplex reads and group the reads by UMI, and MiTCR was used to assemble and quantify clonotypes. To exclude erroneous sequences, only TCR cDNA sequences supported by at least two reads were retained. The tcR package was used for downstream repertoire analysis, with clonotypes matched between fractions based on CDR3 nucleotide sequence plus V segment. VDJmatch was used to annotate antigen specificity against VDJdb, with one amino acid substitution in CDR3 allowed.

The rearrangement joined TRBV6-5 to TRBJ2-7, and 8 junctional nucleotides match TRBD1. Sample: PBMCs. This receptor was obtained from a woman aged 18-29 years in good health. The nucleotide sequence reads TGTGCCAGCAGTTACTCGAGGGACAGGCGCTCCTACGAGCAGTACTTC. This gives the protein CASSYSRDRRSYEQYF.